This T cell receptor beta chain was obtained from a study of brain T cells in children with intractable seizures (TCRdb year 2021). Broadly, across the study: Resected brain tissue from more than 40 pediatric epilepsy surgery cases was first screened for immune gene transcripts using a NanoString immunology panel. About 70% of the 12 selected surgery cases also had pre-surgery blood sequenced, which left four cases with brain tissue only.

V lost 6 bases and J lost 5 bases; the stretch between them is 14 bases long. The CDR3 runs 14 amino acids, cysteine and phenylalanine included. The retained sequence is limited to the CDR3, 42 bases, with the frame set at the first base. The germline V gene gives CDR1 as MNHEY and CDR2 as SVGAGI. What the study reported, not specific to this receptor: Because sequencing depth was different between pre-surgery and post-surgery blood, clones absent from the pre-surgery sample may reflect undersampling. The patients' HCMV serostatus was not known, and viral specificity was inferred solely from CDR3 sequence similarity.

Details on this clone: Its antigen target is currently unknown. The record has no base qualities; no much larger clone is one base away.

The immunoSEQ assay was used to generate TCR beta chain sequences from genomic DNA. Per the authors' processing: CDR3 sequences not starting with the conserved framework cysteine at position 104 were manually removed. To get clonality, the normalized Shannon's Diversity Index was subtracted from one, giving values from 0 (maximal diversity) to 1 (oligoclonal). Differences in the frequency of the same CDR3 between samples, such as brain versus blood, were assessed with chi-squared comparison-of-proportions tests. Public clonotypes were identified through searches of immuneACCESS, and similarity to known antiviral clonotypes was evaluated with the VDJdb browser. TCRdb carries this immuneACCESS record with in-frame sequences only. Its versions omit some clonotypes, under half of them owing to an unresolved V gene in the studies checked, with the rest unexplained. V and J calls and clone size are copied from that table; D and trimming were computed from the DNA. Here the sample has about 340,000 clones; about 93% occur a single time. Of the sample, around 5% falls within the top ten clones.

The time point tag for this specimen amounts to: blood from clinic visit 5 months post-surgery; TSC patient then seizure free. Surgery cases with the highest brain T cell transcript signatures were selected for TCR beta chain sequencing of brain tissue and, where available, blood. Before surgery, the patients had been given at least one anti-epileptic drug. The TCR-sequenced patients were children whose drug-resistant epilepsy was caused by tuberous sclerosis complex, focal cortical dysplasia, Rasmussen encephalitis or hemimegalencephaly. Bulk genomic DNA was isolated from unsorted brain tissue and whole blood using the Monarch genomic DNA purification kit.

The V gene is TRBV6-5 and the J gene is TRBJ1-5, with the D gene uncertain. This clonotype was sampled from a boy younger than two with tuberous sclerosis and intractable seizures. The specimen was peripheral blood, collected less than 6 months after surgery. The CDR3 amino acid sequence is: CASSPLGSDQPQHF. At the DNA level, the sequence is TGTGCCAGCAGCCCCTTGGGCAGTGATCAGCCCCAGCATTTT.